This passage covers 12 T cell receptor beta chains from one sample sequenced in a study of cytomegalovirus exposure and HLA in healthy donors. Clones were read by immunoSEQ multiplex PCR, and TCRdb kept only the in-frame ones, dropping some. This sample has 150,000 to 200,000 clones, with about 85% found just once. The sample comprised PBMCs. These receptors all come from a man in his thirties or forties in good health and CMV-seropositive.

The chain combines TRBV11-3 with TRBJ2-1; D might be TRBD1 (5 bases). Between the trimmed V and J ends, which lost 4 bases and 4 bases, there was a span of 11 bases. CDR1 SGHNT and CDR2 YENEEA come from the germline V gene. CDR3 length: 14 residues. CDR3 protein: CASSSRQGYNEQFF. As DNA, the CDR3 is TGTGCCAGCAGCTCGCGCCAGGGTTACAATGAGCAGTTCTTC.

V and J are TRBV7-2 and TRBJ2-3; D ambiguous. In germline, CDR1 is SGHTA, CDR2 FQGNSA. The CDR3 has 13 amino acids. The ends were cut back, 0 bases at V and 4 bases at J, with 5 bases in the middle. The CDR3 is CASSLANSDTQYF. The CDR3 DNA follows: TGTGCCAGCAGCTTAGCCAATTCAGATACGCAGTATTTT.

The chain links TRBV6-1 to TRBJ1-1, with D unclear. CDR3 length: 13 amino acids. V was trimmed by 4 bases and J by 4 bases, leaving 10 bases between them. The V gene's germline CDR1 is MNHNS and CDR2 SASEGT. The CDR3: CASSGAPGTEAFF. In DNA form, the CDR3 reads TGTGCCAGCAGTGGAGCGCCGGGCACTGAAGCTTTCTTT.

This chain joins TRBV5-6 and TRBJ2-5, with 10 bases aligning to TRBD2. Germline-derived CDR1 and CDR2 are SGHDT and YYEEEE. The CDR3 has 18 amino acids. V lost 5 bases and J lost 1; bases outside the gene matches: 14. CDR3 sequence: CASRSRKFVAGGQETQYF. For the CDR3, the DNA is TGTGCCAGCAGATCTCGGAAGTTCGTAGCGGGGGGCCAAGAGACCCAGTACTTC.

The genes are TRBV9 and TRBJ2-1; the D gene is possibly TRBD2 (6 bases). In germline, CDR1 is SGDLS, CDR2 YYNGEE. The CDR3 is 15 residues long. Trimming took 0 bases from V and 0 from J, leaving 7 bases between them. Here the CDR3 DNA reads TGTGCCAGCAGCGTAGGGCGGGGCTCCTACAATGAGCAGTTCTTC. Its translation: CASSVGRGSYNEQFF.

Notes on this clone: Other DNA sequences in this specimen translate into the identical CDR3. The chain couples TRBV4-1 to TRBJ2-7; 8 bases agree with TRBD2. The CDR3 consists of 15 residues. The junction had 8 bases not matched to a gene; V was cut back by 0 bases and J by 7 bases. The germline CDR1 and CDR2 sequences are MGHRA and YSYEKL. The CDR3 loop is CASSQDLAGGYEQYF. CDR3 coding DNA: TGCGCCAGCAGCCAAGATCTGGCGGGGGGATATGAGCAGTACTTC.

V gene TRBV7-9 combines with J gene TRBJ2-5; D is undetermined. This CDR3 contains 14 residues. The V gene lost 3 bases and the J gene lost 3 bases, with 11 bases spanning the gap. Germline V CDR1 and CDR2: SEHNR, FQNEAQ (reference sequence). Here the CDR3 reads CASSFLRVEETQYF. DNA for the CDR3: TGTGCCAGCAGCTTCCTGCGAGTTGAAGAGACCCAGTACTTC.

The chain joins TRBV7-9 to TRBJ1-1; possible D gene TRBD1, 6 bases. Germline CDR1 is SEHNR and CDR2 is FQNEAQ (reference sequence). Trimming pared 11 bases from V and 4 bases from J, leaving 17 bases between. The CDR3 has 13 amino acids. The CDR3 is CAGHLGAGTEAFF. DNA for the CDR3: TGTGCCGGTCACCTGGGGGCGGGCACTGAAGCTTTCTTT.

This chain uses TRBV27 with TRBJ1-5; weak D call: TRBD1 (5 bases). V was pared by 5 bases and J by 6 bases, with 14 bases between. The CDR3 extends over 14 amino acids. CDR1 is MNHEY, CDR2 SMNVEV, per germline (reference sequence). CDR3 loop: CASSPGRGAQPQHF. The CDR3 DNA follows: TGTGCCAGCAGTCCGGGCCGTGGGGCTCAGCCCCAGCATTTT.

This sequence joins TRBV4-1 and TRBJ2-1; a weak D match, TRBD2 (5 bases). V was cut by 1 base and J by 7 bases, with 17 bases left in between. Germline CDR1 MGHRA, CDR2 YSYEKL. This CDR3 contains 16 residues. The DNA for the CDR3 is TGCGCCAGCAGCCAAGTTGGGTTACTAGTAATGAATGAGCAGTTCTTC. Its protein product is CASSQVGLLVMNEQFF.

In this sample, this clone turned up a few times. The gene calls are TRBV19 and TRBJ1-1; D unclear. This CDR3 has 12 amino acids. V dropped 4 bases and J dropped 7 bases, with 10 bases sitting between them. Germline V gene lookup returns CDR1 LNHDA and CDR2 SQIVND (reference sequence). The CDR3 is CASSKREVEAFF. As DNA, the CDR3 is TGTGCCAGTAGTAAAAGAGAAGTTGAAGCTTTCTTT. The full variable domain, completed using reference TRBV19 and TRBJ1-1, is DGGITQSPKYLFRKEGQNVTLSCEQNLNHDAMYWYRQDPGQGLRLIYYSQIVNDFQKGDIAEGYSVSREKKESFPLTVTSAQKNPTAFYLCASSKREVEAFFGQGTRLTVV.

The rearrangement joins TRBV6-5 to TRBJ2-5; 11 positions match TRBD1. The trim removed 6 bases at V and 3 bases at J, leaving 3 bases unmatched. The CDR3 has 14 amino acids. Germline CDR1 is MNHEY and CDR2 is SVGAGI. The CDR3 sequence is CASRGTGGKETQYF. CDR3 DNA sequence: TGTGCCAGCAGAGGGACAGGGGGGAAAGAGACCCAGTACTTC.